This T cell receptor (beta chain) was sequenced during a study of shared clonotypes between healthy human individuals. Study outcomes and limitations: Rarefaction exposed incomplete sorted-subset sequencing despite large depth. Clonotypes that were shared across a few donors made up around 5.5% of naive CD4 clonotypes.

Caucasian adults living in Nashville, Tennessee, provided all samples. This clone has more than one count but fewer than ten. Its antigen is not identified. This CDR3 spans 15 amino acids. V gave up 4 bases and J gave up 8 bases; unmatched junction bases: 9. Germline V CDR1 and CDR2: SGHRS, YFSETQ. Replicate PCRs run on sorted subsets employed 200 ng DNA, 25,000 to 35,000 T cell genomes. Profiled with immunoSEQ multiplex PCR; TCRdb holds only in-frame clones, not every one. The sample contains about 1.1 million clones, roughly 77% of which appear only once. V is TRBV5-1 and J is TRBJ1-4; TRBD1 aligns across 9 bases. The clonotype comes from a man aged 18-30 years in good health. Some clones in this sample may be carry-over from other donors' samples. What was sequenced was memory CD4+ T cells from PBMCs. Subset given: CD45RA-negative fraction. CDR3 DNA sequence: TGCGCCAGCAGCATAGGACAGGGGCAAAGGGAAAAACTGTTTTTT. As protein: CASSIGQGQREKLFF.